A selection of T cell receptor beta chains follows, all from one sample in a study of T-cell reconstitution after alpha-beta-depleted transplantation in children. Via MiXCR, TCRdb re-called the PCR reads, giving one row per CDR3 protein. The repertoire holds some 530,000 distinct CDR3 sequences, around 12% seen once, with about 5.4% in the top ten. Sequences were derived from PBMCs from the stem cell graft donor, sampled from the stem cell graft. These receptors were collected from a human donor who donated a stem cell graft to a child with combined immunodeficiency. Each CDR3 is given with its conserved first and last residue. A D gene is named only where the DNA matches it firmly. Only some rows state a clone size, as once, few, many or a class for expanded clones.

V gene	J gene	D gene	clone size	CDR3 protein	CDR3 DNA
TRBV24-1	TRBJ2-7	-	few	CATSDPDSYEQYF	TGTGCCACCAGTGATCCGGACAGCTACGAGCAGTACTTC
TRBV4-3	TRBJ2-1	-	many	CASSQDLGLMDPEEQFF	TGCGCCAGCAGCCAAGATTTAGGACTAATGGACCCCGAGGAGCAGTTCTTC
TRBV29-1	TRBJ1-2	-	-	CSVGNSQGGYTF	TGCAGCGTTGGGAACAGTCAGGGTGGCTACACCTTC
TRBV12-3/TRBV12-4	TRBJ1-2	TRBD1	many	CASSLFGTVNYGYTF	TGTGCCAGCAGTCTATTTGGGACAGTTAACTATGGCTACACCTTC
TRBV4-3	TRBJ2-3	-	few	CASSQDWGGVDTQYF	TGCGCCAGCAGCCAAGATTGGGGCGGAGTGGATACGCAGTATTTT
TRBV6-8	TRBJ2-7	-	-	CASSRDPHEQYF	TGTGCCAGCAGCCGGGACCCCCACGAGCAGTACTTC
TRBV6-5	TRBJ1-5	-	many	CASSSTRFQPQHF	TGTGCCAGCAGTTCCACCAGGTTTCAGCCCCAGCATTTT
TRBV4-1	TRBJ1-1	TRBD1	many	CASSQPGQGTEAFF	TGCGCCAGCAGCCAACCGGGACAGGGCACTGAAGCTTTCTTT
TRBV5-1	TRBJ2-7	TRBD2	many	CASSWTSGSASHEQYF	TGCGCCAGCAGCTGGACTAGCGGGAGTGCTTCACACGAGCAGTACTTC
TRBV12-3/TRBV12-4	TRBJ2-7	TRBD1	few	CASSGQGSSYEQYF	TGTGCCAGCAGCGGACAGGGGTCCTCCTACGAGCAGTACTTC
TRBV29-1	TRBJ2-5	-	many	CSVGHSQETQYF	TGCAGCGTCGGGCATTCCCAAGAGACCCAGTACTTC
TRBV20-1	TRBJ1-5	-	many	CSASSGGRMRPQHF	TGCAGTGCTAGTTCTGGGGGGCGGATGCGGCCCCAGCATTTT
TRBV12-3/TRBV12-4	TRBJ2-2	TRBD2	many	CASSELAGELFF	TGTGCCAGCAGTGAACTAGCGGGGGAGCTGTTTTTT
TRBV28	TRBJ2-3	TRBD1	-	CANQGAHTDTQYF	TGTGCCAACCAGGGGGCCCACACAGATACGCAGTATTTT
TRBV6-5	TRBJ1-5	-	few	CASTVFGAENQPQHF	TGTGCCAGCACCGTATTCGGGGCGGAAAATCAGCCCCAGCATTTT
TRBV5-1	TRBJ2-7	-	few	CASSVRDLRFSYEQYF	TGCGCCAGCAGCGTCCGGGACCTCCGATTCTCCTACGAGCAGTACTTC
TRBV29-1	TRBJ2-7	-	many	CSVEVRGPPYEQYF	TGCAGCGTTGAAGTAAGGGGACCCCCCTACGAGCAGTACTTC
TRBV6-2/TRBV6-3	TRBJ2-6	-	-	CASSWGLILTGANVLTF	TGTGCCAGCAGTTGGGGGCTGATTTTAACTGGGGCCAACGTCCTGACTTTC
TRBV28	TRBJ2-5	TRBD1	-	CASSVRQGGETQYF	TGTGCCAGCAGTGTCCGACAGGGCGGAGAGACCCAGTACTTC
TRBV29-1	TRBJ2-5	-	few	CSVEVRDQETQYF	TGCAGCGTTGAGGTTCGGGACCAAGAGACCCAGTACTTC
TRBV20-1	TRBJ2-1	TRBD2	few	CSASAGAPFF	TGCAGTGCTAGTGCGGGAGCCCCGTTCTTC
TRBV7-9	TRBJ2-7	TRBD1	few	CASSLADRGSNEQYF	TGTGCCAGCAGCTTAGCGGACAGGGGGAGCAACGAGCAGTACTTC
TRBV7-9	TRBJ2-1	-	-	CASSFLPRYAQDNEQFF	TGTGCCAGCAGTTTCCTCCCTAGGTATGCCCAGGACAATGAGCAGTTCTTC
TRBV12-3/TRBV12-4	TRBJ1-6	-	many	CASSLDRNSPLHF	TGTGCCAGCAGTTTGGACCGTAATTCACCCCTCCACTTT